This record concerns one T cell receptor beta chain sequence. Its matching antigen is unknown. The V gene's germline CDR1 is WSHSY and CDR2 SAAADI. This CDR3 has 15 amino acids. V was trimmed by 6 bases and J by 6 bases, leaving 19 bases between them. Documented time point: patch test 1, 2 weeks after DPC sensitization. Regarding treatment: therapeutic diphenylcyclopropenone sensitization with weekly scalp DPC. Individual cDNA molecules (in the library) carried attached unique molecular identifiers. MiXCR, applied by TCRdb to the RACE reads, yields one record per CDR3 protein. This sample has 75,000 to 90,000 distinct CDR3 sequences, with 10% found just once. The data belong to a study of human T cells and chemical hapten exposure. Study information: Small differences in pooled library volume mainly drove the variation in TCR yields per sample.

General study findings and limits: With DPC sensitization, TCRs exceeding 1 in 1000 frequency showed no change.

The chain employs TRBV10-2 and TRBJ2-3; TRBD2 is a possible D gene (5 bases). This sequence originates from a woman aged 50 to 60 with alopecia areata. Some clones in this sample may be carry-over from other donors' samples. The sample in question was whole blood, obtained in connection with sensitization to the hapten diphenylcyclopropenone (DPC). This CDR3 reads CASRAETSGSDTQYF. The CDR3 DNA sequence: TGCGCCAGCAGGGCGGAGACGTCGGGGTCGGATACGCAGTATTTT.